This TCR beta chain was found in a study of shared clonotypes between healthy human individuals. Study observations and caveats: A handful of donors showed sharing of approximately 5% of naive CD4 clonotypes. Enrolling few donors narrowed the genetic and exposure-history diversity that was represented. Compared with memory subsets, naive subsets generally had larger estimated richness.

Concerning this clone: Antigen unknown.

Trimming removed 1 base from V and 8 bases from J, with 21 bases in between. The CDR3 has 16 amino acids. Germline V gives CDR1 SGHDT, CDR2 YYEEEE. As originally analysed: Filtering differed, since immunoSEQ gave only junction sequences and no quality scores. Profiled with immunoSEQ multiplex PCR; TCRdb holds only in-frame clones, not every one. V and J calls and clone size are copied from that table; D and trimming were computed from the DNA. Here the sample spans 1,400,000 or so clones, approximately 98.5% being singletons. The source is a young man in good health. Sequencing input: naive CD4+ T cells sorted from blood. The subset was: CD45RA+ positively selected. The rearrangement links TRBV5-6 to TRBJ1-2, with D possibly matching TRBD1 (5 bases). The CDR3 coding sequence is TGTGCCAGCAGCTTGCTCCAGGGAGAGTATGTCAGGGGCTACACCTTC. Its protein is CASSLLQGEYVRGYTF.